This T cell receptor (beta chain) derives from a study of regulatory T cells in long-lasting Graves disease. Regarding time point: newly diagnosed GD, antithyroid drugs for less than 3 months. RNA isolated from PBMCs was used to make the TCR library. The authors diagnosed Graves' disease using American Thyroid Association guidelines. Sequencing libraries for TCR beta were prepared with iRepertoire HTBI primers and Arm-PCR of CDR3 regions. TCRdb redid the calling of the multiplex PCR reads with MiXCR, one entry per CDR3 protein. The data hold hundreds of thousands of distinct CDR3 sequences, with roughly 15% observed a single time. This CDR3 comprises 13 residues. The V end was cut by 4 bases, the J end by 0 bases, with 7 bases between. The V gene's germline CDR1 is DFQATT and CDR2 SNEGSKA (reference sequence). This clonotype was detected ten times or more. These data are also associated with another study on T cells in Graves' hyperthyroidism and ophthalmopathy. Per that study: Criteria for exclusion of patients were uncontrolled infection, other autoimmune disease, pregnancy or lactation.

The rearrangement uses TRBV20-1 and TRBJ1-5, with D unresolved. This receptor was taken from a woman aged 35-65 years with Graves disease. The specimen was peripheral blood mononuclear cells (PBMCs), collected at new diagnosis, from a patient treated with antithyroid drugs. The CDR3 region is CSATRISNQPQHF. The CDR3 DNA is TGCAGTGCTACAAGGATTAGCAATCAGCCCCAGCATTTT.